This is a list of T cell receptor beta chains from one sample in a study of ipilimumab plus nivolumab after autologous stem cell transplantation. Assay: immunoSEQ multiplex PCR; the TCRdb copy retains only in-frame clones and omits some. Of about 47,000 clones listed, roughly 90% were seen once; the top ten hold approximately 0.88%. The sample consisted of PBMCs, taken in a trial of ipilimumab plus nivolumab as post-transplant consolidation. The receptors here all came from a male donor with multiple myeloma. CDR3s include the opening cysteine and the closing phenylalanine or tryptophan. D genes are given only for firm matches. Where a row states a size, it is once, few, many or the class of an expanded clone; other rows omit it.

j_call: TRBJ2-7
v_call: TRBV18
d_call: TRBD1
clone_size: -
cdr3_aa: CASSPGTGSNEQYF
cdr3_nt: TGTGCCAGCTCACCGGGGACAGGGAGCAACGAGCAGTACTTC

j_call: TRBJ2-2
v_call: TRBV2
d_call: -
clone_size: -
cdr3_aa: CASRWEGSDTGELFF
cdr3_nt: TGTGCCAGCAGATGGGAAGGAAGTGACACCGGGGAGCTGTTTTTT

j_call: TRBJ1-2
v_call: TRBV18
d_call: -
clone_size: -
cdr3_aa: CASSPGFRDYGYTF
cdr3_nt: TGTGCCAGCTCACCCGGGTTCAGGGATTATGGCTACACCTTC

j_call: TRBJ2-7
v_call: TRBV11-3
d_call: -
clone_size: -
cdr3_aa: CASSFQGEAYEQYF
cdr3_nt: TGTGCCAGCAGCTTTCAGGGGGAGGCCTACGAGCAGTACTTC

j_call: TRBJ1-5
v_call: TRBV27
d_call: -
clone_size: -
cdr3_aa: CASSLTSPHQPQHF
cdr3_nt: TGTGCCAGCAGTTTGACATCCCCGCATCAGCCCCAGCATTTT

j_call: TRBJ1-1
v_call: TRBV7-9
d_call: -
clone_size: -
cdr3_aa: CASSSRDIEKAFF
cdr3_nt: TGTGCCAGCAGCTCCCGGGACATTGAAAAAGCTTTCTTT

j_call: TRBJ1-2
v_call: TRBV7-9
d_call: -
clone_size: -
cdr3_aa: CASSLARAGSYGYTF
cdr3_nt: TGTGCCAGCAGCTTAGCGCGGGCAGGGAGCTATGGCTACACCTTC

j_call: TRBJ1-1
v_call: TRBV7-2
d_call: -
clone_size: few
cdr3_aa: CASSFTGRSTEAFF
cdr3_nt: TGTGCCAGCAGCTTTACAGGGCGGTCCACTGAAGCTTTCTTT

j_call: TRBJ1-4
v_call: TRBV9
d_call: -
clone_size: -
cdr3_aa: CASSVGSSEKLFF
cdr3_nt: TGTGCCAGCAGCGTAGGATCCTCGGAAAAACTGTTTTTT

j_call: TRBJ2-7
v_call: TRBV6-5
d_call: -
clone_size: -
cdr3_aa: CASIPGSPYEQYF
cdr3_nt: TGTGCCAGCATTCCAGGGTCTCCCTACGAGCAGTACTTC

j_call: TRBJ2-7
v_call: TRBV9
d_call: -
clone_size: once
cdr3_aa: CASSVSSASSYEQYF
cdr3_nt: TGTGCCAGCAGCGTCTCTAGCGCGAGCTCCTACGAGCAGTACTTC

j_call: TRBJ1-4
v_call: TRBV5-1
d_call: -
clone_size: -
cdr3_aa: CASSLQGSIEKLFF
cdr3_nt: TGCGCCAGCAGCCTGCAGGGGAGTATTGAAAAACTGTTTTTT

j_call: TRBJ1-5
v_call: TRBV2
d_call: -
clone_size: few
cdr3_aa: CASSVQGLSNQPQHF
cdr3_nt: TGTGCCAGCAGTGTGCAGGGTCTCAGCAATCAGCCCCAGCATTTT

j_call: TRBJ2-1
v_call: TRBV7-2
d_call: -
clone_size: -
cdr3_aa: CASSLFPLATDSFGNEQFF
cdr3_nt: TGTGCCAGCAGCCTATTCCCCCTAGCCACAGACTCCTTCGGCAATGAGCAGTTCTTC

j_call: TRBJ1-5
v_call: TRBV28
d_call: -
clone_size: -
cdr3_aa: CASSFSGEGIKPQHF
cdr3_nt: TGTGCCAGCAGTTTCTCGGGCGAGGGGATAAAGCCCCAGCATTTT

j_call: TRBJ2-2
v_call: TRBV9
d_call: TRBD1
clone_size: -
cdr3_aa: CASSVESRGTGAGELFF
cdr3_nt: TGTGCCAGCAGCGTAGAGAGTCGGGGGACAGGGGCCGGGGAGCTGTTTTTT

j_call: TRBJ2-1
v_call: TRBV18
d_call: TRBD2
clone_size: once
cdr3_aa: CASSPRALAGGSEQFF
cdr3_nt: TGTGCCAGCTCACCAAGGGCTCTAGCGGGGGGCAGTGAGCAGTTCTTC

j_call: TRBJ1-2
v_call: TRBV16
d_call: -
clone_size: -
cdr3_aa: CASSQSIRGYTF
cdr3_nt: TGTGCCAGCAGCCAATCGATTCGAGGCTACACCTTC

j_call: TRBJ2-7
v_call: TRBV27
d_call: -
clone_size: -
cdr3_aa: CASSAPGTGTYEQYF
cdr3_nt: TGTGCCAGCAGTGCACCCGGGACGGGGACCTACGAGCAGTACTTC

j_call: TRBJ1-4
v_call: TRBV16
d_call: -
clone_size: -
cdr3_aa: CASSLRPQGLKSTNEKLFF
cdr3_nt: TGTGCCAGCAGCCTACGCCCCCAGGGACTAAAGTCAACTAATGAAAAACTGTTTTTT

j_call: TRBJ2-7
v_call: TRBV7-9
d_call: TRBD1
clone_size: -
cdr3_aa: CASSPPGGISYEQYF
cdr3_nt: TGTGCCAGCAGCCCACCAGGGGGCATCTCCTACGAGCAGTACTTC

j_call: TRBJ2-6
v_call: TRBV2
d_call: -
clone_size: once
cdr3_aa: CASSVEGTGANVLTF
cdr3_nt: TGTGCCAGCAGTGTGGAAGGGACTGGGGCCAACGTCCTGACTTTC

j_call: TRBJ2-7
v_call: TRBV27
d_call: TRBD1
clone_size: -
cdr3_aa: CASLGPGYPTGGSYEQYF
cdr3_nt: TGTGCCAGCTTAGGTCCCGGTTATCCGACAGGGGGCTCCTACGAGCAGTACTTC

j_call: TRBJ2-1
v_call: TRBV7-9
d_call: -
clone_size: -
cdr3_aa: CASSIVSYNEQFF
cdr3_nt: TGTGCCAGCAGCATAGTCTCCTACAATGAGCAGTTCTTC

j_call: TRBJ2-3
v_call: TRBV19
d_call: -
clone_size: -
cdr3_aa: CASMVTDTQYF
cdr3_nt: TGTGCCAGTATGGTAACAGATACGCAGTATTTT

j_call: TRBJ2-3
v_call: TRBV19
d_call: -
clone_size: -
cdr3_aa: CASSTITTTAGEQYF
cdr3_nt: TGTGCCAGTAGTACCATCACTACTACCGCTGGGGAGCAGTATTTT

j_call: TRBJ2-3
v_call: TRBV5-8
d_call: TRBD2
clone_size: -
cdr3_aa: CASSWEGLDTQYF
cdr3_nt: TGTGCCAGCAGCTGGGAGGGATTGGATACGCAGTATTTT

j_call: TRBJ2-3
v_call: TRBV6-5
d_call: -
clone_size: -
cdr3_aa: CASSFQQDYTDTQYF
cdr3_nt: TGTGCCAGCAGTTTTCAACAGGATTACACAGATACGCAGTATTTT

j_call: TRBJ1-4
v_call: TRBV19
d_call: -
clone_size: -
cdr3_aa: CASRDGGRGRTNEKLFF
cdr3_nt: TGTGCCAGTAGAGATGGGGGCAGGGGCAGAACTAATGAAAAACTGTTTTTT

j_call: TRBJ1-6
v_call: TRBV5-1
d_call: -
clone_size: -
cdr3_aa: CASSLERPNSPLHF
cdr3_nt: TGCGCCAGCAGCTTGGAAAGACCCAATTCACCCCTCCACTTT

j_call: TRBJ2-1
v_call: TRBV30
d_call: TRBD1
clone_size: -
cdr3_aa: CAWTGGFTSNNEQFF
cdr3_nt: TGTGCCTGGACAGGGGGCTTTACGAGTAACAATGAGCAGTTCTTC

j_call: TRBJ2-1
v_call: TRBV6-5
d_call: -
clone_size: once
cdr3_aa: CASSYSGLVNEQFF
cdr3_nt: TGTGCCAGCAGTTACTCGGGTCTGGTCAATGAGCAGTTCTTC

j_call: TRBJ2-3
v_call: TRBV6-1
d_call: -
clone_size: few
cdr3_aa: CASSGEDTDTQYF
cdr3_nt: TGTGCCAGCTCAGGGGAGGACACAGATACGCAGTATTTT

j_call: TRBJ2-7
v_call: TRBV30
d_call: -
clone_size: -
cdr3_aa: CAWSHGFGFDWSYEQYF
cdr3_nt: TGTGCCTGGAGTCATGGGTTTGGGTTTGACTGGTCCTACGAGCAGTACTTC

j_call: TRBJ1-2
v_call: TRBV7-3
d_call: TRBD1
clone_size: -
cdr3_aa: CASSAGQTSGYTF
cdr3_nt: TGTGCCAGCAGCGCGGGACAGACGAGTGGCTACACCTTC

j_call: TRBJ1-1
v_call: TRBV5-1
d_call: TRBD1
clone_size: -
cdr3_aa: CASSSGGTGRTEAFF
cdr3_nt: TGCGCCAGCAGCTCTGGAGGGACAGGGCGGACTGAAGCTTTCTTT

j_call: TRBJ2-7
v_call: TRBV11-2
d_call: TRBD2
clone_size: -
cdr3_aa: CASSLDGTTYEQYF
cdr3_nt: TGTGCCAGCAGCTTAGACGGGACTACCTACGAGCAGTACTTC

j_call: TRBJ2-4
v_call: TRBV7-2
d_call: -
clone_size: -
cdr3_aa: CASSLRGTGGNIQYF
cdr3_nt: TGTGCCAGCAGCTTAAGGGGAACAGGCGGGAACATTCAGTACTTC

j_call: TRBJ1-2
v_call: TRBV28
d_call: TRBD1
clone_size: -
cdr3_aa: CAGSKRGQGRGYTF
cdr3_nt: TGTGCCGGCTCCAAGAGAGGACAGGGACGCGGCTACACCTTC

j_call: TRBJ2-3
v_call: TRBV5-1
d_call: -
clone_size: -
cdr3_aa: CASSLNTDTQYF
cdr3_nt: TGCGCCAGCAGCTTGAACACAGATACGCAGTATTTT